This T cell receptor beta chain was retrieved from a study of blood T cell repertoires in COVID-19. Overall study context: Sites across the United States, Italy and Spain contributed samples from acute and convalescent COVID-19. PBMCs, B-cell-depleted T cells, or T cells were the source of the cDNA or gDNA that made up the material.

Methods used by the authors: Counts of nucleated cells, estimated from reference gene primer amplification, were obtained. Generated by immunoSEQ multiplex PCR, the TCRdb table keeps only in-frame clones and is missing some. V and J calls and clone size come straight from that table; D and trimming were deduced from the DNA. The sample includes under 95,000 clones, about four fifths of them seen just once. This clone was observed a single time. This TCR was recovered from an older woman with acute or convalescent COVID-19. Material for sequencing was peripheral blood.

The CDR3 region has the DNA TGCGCCAGCAGCCCGGAACAGGGTTCCTACAATGAGCAGTTCTTC. Its protein product is CASSPEQGSYNEQFF. The rearrangement links TRBV5-1 to TRBJ2-1; possible D gene TRBD1, 6 bases. The germline gives CDR1 SGHRS, CDR2 YFSETQ. V was shortened by 4 bases and J by 1 base, with 12 bases between the two germline ends. This CDR3 comprises 15 residues.